The 18 T cell receptor beta chains below were found in one sample sequenced in a study of blood T cell repertoires in COVID-19. Using immunoSEQ multiplex PCR, the repertoire was profiled, and TCRdb retains in-frame clones only, with some absent. The sample includes about 310,000 clones, about 88% of them seen just once. The sample consisted of PBMCs or T cells enriched from blood (not recorded which). The source is a woman aged 40 to 50 who had recovered from COVID-19.

The chain has TRBV5-1 and TRBJ2-5, with 12 bases identical to TRBD2. Germline V gives CDR1 SGHRS, CDR2 YFSETQ. The CDR3 runs to 16 residues. The junction had 5 bases not matched to a gene; V was cut back by 0 bases and J by 5 bases. CDR3 DNA: TGCGCCAGCAGCTTGGCACTCGGGACTAGCGGGGAGACCCAGTACTTC. Amino acids: CASSLALGTSGETQYF. Full variable domain (remainder filled in from reference TRBV5-1 and TRBJ2-5): KAGVTQTPRYLIKTRGQQVTLSCSPISGHRSVSWYQQTPGQGLQFLFEYFSETQRNKGNFPGRFSGRQFSNSRSEMNVSTLELGDSALYLCASSLALGTSGETQYFGPGTRLLVL.

The genes are TRBV7-8 and TRBJ2-2; TRBD2 matches 12 bases. The V and J ends lost 1 base and 5 bases, in that order; junction bases with no gene match: 5. The CDR3 is made up of 17 amino acids. The germline V gene has CDR1 SGHVS and CDR2 FQNEAQ. The chain's CDR3 is CASSLGLAGGPTGELFF. The CDR3 DNA is TGTGCCAGCAGCTTAGGGCTAGCGGGGGGGCCGACCGGGGAGCTGTTTTTT.

This chain links TRBV28 with TRBJ1-1; 8 nucleotides line up with TRBD1. The trim removed 6 bases at V and 0 bases at J, leaving 9 bases unmatched. The CDR3 is 16 amino acids. In germline, CDR1 is MDHEN, CDR2 SYDVKM. CDR3 sequence reads: CASSPRPQGVNTEAFF. The CDR3 DNA sequence: TGTGCCAGCAGCCCCAGGCCACAGGGGGTGAACACTGAAGCTTTCTTT.

This clone was seen only a few times. The chain combines TRBV5-4 with TRBJ1-2; D is undetermined. The V end was cut by 5 bases, the J end by 3 bases, with 14 bases between. CDR3 size: 14 residues. Germline V gives CDR1 SGHNT, CDR2 YYREEE (reference sequence). CDR3 residues: CASSGPSRDYGYTF. In nucleotides, the CDR3 is TGTGCCAGCAGTGGACCGTCGAGGGACTATGGCTACACCTTC. The full variable domain, with the rest looked up from reference TRBV5-4 and TRBJ1-2, is ETGVTQSPTHLIKTRGQQVTLRCSSQSGHNTVSWYQQALGQGPQFIFQYYREEENGRGNFPPRFSGLQFPNYSSELNVNALELDDSALYLCASSGPSRDYGYTFGSGTRLTVV.

The chain has TRBV23-1 and TRBJ2-7; unclear D gene. TRBV23-1 is an ORF, and what it does is uncertain. The CDR3 runs to 15 residues. V was cut by 0 bases and J by 0 bases, with 9 bases left in between. CDR3 in DNA: TGCGCCAGCAGTCAATCCCCTAATAGCTCCTACGAGCAGTACTTC. Its translation: CASSQSPNSSYEQYF.

In its sample, this clone was seen once. V and J are TRBV5-1 and TRBJ2-2; perhaps TRBD2 as D (6 bases). The CDR3 is 15 residues long. Germline-derived CDR1 and CDR2 are SGHRS and YFSETQ. Trimming removed 5 bases at V and 6 bases at J, with 17 bases between. CDR3 bases: TGCGCCAGCAGACGAGGAGGGGAGCGGCCCGGGGAGCTGTTTTTT. Translation gives CASRRGGERPGELFF.

This clone was seen once. The V call is TRBV16, the J call TRBJ2-5, with a weak D call TRBD2 (5 bases). CDR3 length: 14 amino acids. V dropped 6 bases and J dropped 2 bases, with 13 bases sitting between them. Germline V lookup: CDR1 KGHSY, CDR2 FQNENV. CDR3 protein: CASRRWGDQETQYF. CDR3 DNA: TGTGCCAGCAGACGCTGGGGAGATCAAGAGACCCAGTACTTC.

This rearrangement joins TRBV14 to TRBJ2-7; 7 bases agree with TRBD1. The CDR3 has 12 residues. V trimming: 4 bases; J trimming: 4 bases; junction bases outside the gene matches: 1. Germline V lookup: CDR1 SGHDN, CDR2 FVKESK. CDR3 DNA: TGTGCCAGCAGCCGACAGGGTTACGAGCAGTACTTC. This sequence encodes CASSRQGYEQYF.

The chain is built from TRBV28 and TRBJ2-1, with 12 bases identical to TRBD2. The germline CDR1 and CDR2 sequences are MDHEN and SYDVKM. The CDR3 covers 15 residues. Germline trimming cut 4 bases from V and 9 bases from J; bases unmatched to any gene: 7. The CDR3 sequence: CASSWLAGGLGEQFF. The CDR3 nucleotides read TGTGCCAGCAGTTGGCTAGCGGGGGGGCTGGGTGAGCAGTTCTTC.

CDR3 amino acids: CASSEGTENTGELFF. CDR3 bases: TGTGCCAGCAGTGAGGGGACAGAGAACACCGGGGAGCTGTTTTTT. This rearrangement joins TRBV6-4 to TRBJ2-2; 7 nucleotides match TRBD1. Germline V gene sequence: CDR1 MRHNA, CDR2 SNTAGT. The CDR3 spans 15 residues. Trimming took 3 bases from V and 1 from J; bases not matched to a gene: 2.

The V call is TRBV5-1, the J call TRBJ1-1; no reliable D call. Deletions cut 6 bases from V and 3 bases from J, with 12 bases between. Germline CDR1 reads SGHRS; CDR2 reads YFSETQ. The CDR3 is 13 amino acids. DNA for the CDR3: TGCGCCAGCAAATTCAGTCAAGACACTGAAGCTTTCTTT. Protein: CASKFSQDTEAFF. Filled out from reference TRBV5-1 and TRBJ1-1, the complete variable domain reads KAGVTQTPRYLIKTRGQQVTLSCSPISGHRSVSWYQQTPGQGLQFLFEYFSETQRNKGNFPGRFSGRQFSNSRSEMNVSTLELGDSALYLCASKFSQDTEAFFGQGTRLTVV.

The chain uses TRBV11-2 and TRBJ2-3; no clear D gene. The V gene's germline CDR1 is SGHAT and CDR2 FQNNGV. Between the trimmed V and J ends, which lost 5 bases and 3 bases, there was a span of 6 bases. The CDR3 contains 12 residues. The CDR3 DNA is TGTGCCAGCAGCCCCGGGACAGATACGCAGTATTTT. It specifies CASSPGTDTQYF. Full variable domain (remainder filled in from reference TRBV11-2 and TRBJ2-3): EAGVAQSPRYKIIEKRQSVAFWCNPISGHATLYWYQQILGQGPKLLIQFQNNGVVDDSQLPKDRFSAERLKGVDSTLKIQPAKLEDSAVYLCASSPGTDTQYFGPGTRLTVL.

This chain links TRBV18 with TRBJ1-1, with D tentatively TRBD1 (6 bases). The V end lost 3 bases, the J end lost 0 bases, and 11 bases lay between the germline ends. The CDR3 extends over 15 amino acids. Germline lookup yields CDR1 KGHSH and CDR2 LQKENI. The chain's CDR3 is CASSPQTGLNTEAFF. CDR3 in DNA: TGTGCCAGCTCACCCCAGACAGGCTTGAACACTGAAGCTTTCTTT. Filled out from reference TRBV18 and TRBJ1-1, the complete variable domain reads NAGVMQNPRHLVRRRGQEARLRCSPMKGHSHVYWYRQLPEEGLKFMVYLQKENIIDESGMPKERFSAEFPKEGPSILRIQQVVRGDSAAYFCASSPQTGLNTEAFFGQGTRLTVV.

The chain employs TRBV30 and TRBJ1-3; weak D call: TRBD1 (5 bases). This CDR3 spans 14 amino acids. CDR1 GTSNPN and CDR2 SVGIG come from the germline V gene (reference sequence). V dropped 4 bases and J dropped 4 bases, with 14 bases sitting between them. Here the CDR3 reads CAWKTVNGGNTIYF. CDR3 DNA sequence: TGTGCCTGGAAGACAGTTAATGGGGGAAACACCATATATTTT. Looking up the rest from reference TRBV30 and TRBJ1-3 gives the full variable domain: SQTIHQWPATLVQPVGSPLSLECTVEGTSNPNLYWYRQAAGRGLQLLFYSVGIGQISSEVPQNLSASRPQDRQFILSSKKLLLSDSGFYLCAWKTVNGGNTIYFGEGSWLTVV.

The chain joins TRBV6-5 to TRBJ2-7; 10 bases match TRBD1. The V segment lost 4 bases and the J segment 2 bases; nucleotides outside the gene matches: 5. There are 15 residues in the CDR3. Germline V gene lookup returns CDR1 MNHEY and CDR2 SVGAGI. CDR3 residues: CASSLGQGTTYEQYF. The CDR3 DNA follows: TGTGCCAGCAGTTTGGGACAGGGGACTACCTACGAGCAGTACTTC.

The rearrangement uses TRBV7-2 and TRBJ2-7, with 7 nucleotides matching TRBD2. This CDR3 is built from 14 residues. The V and J ends lost 7 bases and 6 bases, in that order; junction bases with no gene match: 12. CDR1 and CDR2 (germline): SGHTA, FQGNSA. The CDR3 DNA sequence: TGTGCCAGCAATATGGGGGGGGTTTCCCTCGAGCAGTACTTC. It is translated as CASNMGGVSLEQYF.

The chain uses TRBV30 and TRBJ2-5; tentatively, D is TRBD1 (5 bases). Germline assignment: CDR1 GTSNPN and CDR2 SVGIG (reference sequence). The germline V and J ends were trimmed by 7 bases and 3 bases, with 15 bases remaining between them. The CDR3 extends over 13 amino acids. For the CDR3, the DNA is TGTGCCTTACAAGTTACAGGAGAAGAGACCCAGTACTTC. Translation gives CALQVTGEETQYF. The entire variable domain, with the rest obtained from reference TRBV30 and TRBJ2-5, is as follows: SQTIHQWPATLVQPVGSPLSLECTVEGTSNPNLYWYRQAAGRGLQLLFYSVGIGQISSEVPQNLSASRPQDRQFILSSKKLLLSDSGFYLCALQVTGEETQYFGPGTRLLVL.

The chain combines TRBV30 with TRBJ2-3; tentatively, D is TRBD2 (6 bases). Germline-derived CDR1 and CDR2 are GTSNPN and SVGIG (reference sequence). This CDR3 comprises 15 residues. Trimming pared 5 bases from V and 0 bases from J, leaving 15 bases between. CDR3 coding DNA: TGTGCCTGGGGTTCCGGGAGAGGGAGCACAGATACGCAGTATTTT. This gives the protein CAWGSGRGSTDTQYF.